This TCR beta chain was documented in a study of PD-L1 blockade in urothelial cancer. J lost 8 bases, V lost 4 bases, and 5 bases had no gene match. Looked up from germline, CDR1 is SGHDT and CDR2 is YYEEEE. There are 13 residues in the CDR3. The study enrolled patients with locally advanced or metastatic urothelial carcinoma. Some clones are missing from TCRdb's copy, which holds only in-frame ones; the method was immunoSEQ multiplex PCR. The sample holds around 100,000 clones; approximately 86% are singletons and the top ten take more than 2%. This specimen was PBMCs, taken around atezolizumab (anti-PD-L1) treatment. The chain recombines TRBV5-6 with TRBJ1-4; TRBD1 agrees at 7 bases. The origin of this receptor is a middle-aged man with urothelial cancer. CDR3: CASSLQGEEKLFF. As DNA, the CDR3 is TGTGCCAGCAGCCTGCAGGGGGAAGAAAAACTGTTTTTT.